The 16 T cell receptor beta chains below all came from one sample that was sequenced in a study of blood T cell repertoires in COVID-19. The repertoire was sequenced with immunoSEQ multiplex PCR; TCRdb's copy has only in-frame clones and lacks some. Among 120,000 to 150,000 clones, under 85% were seen once, and the ten largest hold about 9%. Input material: peripheral blood. The receptor source for this set is a man aged 45-60 years with active or convalescent COVID-19.

The rearrangement uses TRBV11-1 and TRBJ2-7; TRBD1 might be the D (5 bases). V was cut by 2 bases and J by 3 bases, with 17 bases left in between. CDR3 length: 16 residues. Germline V gene lookup returns CDR1 SGHAT and CDR2 FQDESV (reference sequence). The CDR3 protein is CASSLNDWGSNYEQYF. Written as DNA, the CDR3 is TGTGCCAGCAGCTTAAACGACTGGGGCTCGAACTACGAGCAGTACTTC.

V gene TRBV20-1 combines with J gene TRBJ2-7; maybe TRBD2 (5 bases). The CDR3 is 11 residues long. V shed 2 bases and J shed 5 bases, with 7 bases lying between them. CDR1 DFQATT and CDR2 SNEGSKA come from the germline V gene (reference sequence). Here the CDR3 DNA reads TGCAGTGCTAGATGGGAGAACGAGCAGTACTTC. Translation gives CSARWENEQYF.

The rearrangement uses TRBV5-4 and TRBJ1-2; 7 nucleotides match TRBD1. CDR1 is SGHNT and CDR2 is YYREEE in the germline V gene (reference sequence). Losses at the gene ends were 4 bases for V and 8 bases for J; bases not matched to a gene: 17. The CDR3 runs 16 residues. CDR3 amino acids: CASSTPTNRGTGGYTF. CDR3 coding DNA: TGTGCCAGCAGCACACCCACAAACAGGGGAACGGGAGGCTACACCTTC.

The CDR3, as DNA: TGTGCCACCAGCACAGAGAATTTAGGGAGGAACACTGAAGCTTTCTTT. As protein: CATSTENLGRNTEAFF. The V gene is TRBV15, the J gene TRBJ1-1; no reliable D call. This CDR3 has 16 residues. From germline, CDR1 is LNHNV and CDR2 YYDKDF (reference sequence). Trimming cost V 4 bases and J 1 base, with 16 bases left between them.

This clone was found a few times. The chain carries TRBV7-3 and TRBJ1-2; possible D gene TRBD1, 5 bases. Germline-derived CDR1 and CDR2 are SGHTA and FQGTGA. The CDR3 length is 16 residues. Trimming pared 5 bases from V and 3 bases from J, leaving 19 bases between. This CDR3 is CASSPGWGGGDYGYTF. For the CDR3, the DNA is TGTGCCAGCAGCCCCGGGTGGGGCGGGGGGGACTATGGCTACACCTTC.

V and J are TRBV7-9 and TRBJ1-3; 9 bases match TRBD1. CDR3 size: 17 residues. The germline V gene has CDR1 SEHNR and CDR2 FQNEAQ (reference sequence). Trimming removed 8 bases from V and 4 bases from J; junction bases left unmatched: 15. The CDR3 DNA reads as TGTGCCAGCGGAGATCCGCCGGGACAGGGTCGGGGAAACACCATATATTTT. Translated, it gives CASGDPPGQGRGNTIYF. The variable domain in full, with the rest retrieved from reference TRBV7-9 and TRBJ1-3, is DTGVSQNPRHKITKRGQNVTFRCDPISEHNRLYWYRQTLGQGPEFLTYFQNEAQLEKSRLLSDRFSAERPKGSFSTLEIQRTEQGDSAMYLCASGDPPGQGRGNTIYFGEGSWLTVV.

This clone has only a few counts. The chain carries TRBV5-4 and TRBJ1-1; no clear D. The germline gives CDR1 SGHNT, CDR2 YYREEE (reference sequence). The V end lost 3 bases, the J end lost 6 bases, and 6 bases lay between the germline ends. The CDR3 is 11 residues long. CDR3 coding DNA: TGTGCCAGCAGCTCCTTTTCTGAAGCTTTCTTT. Translated, it gives CASSSFSEAFF.

The chain couples TRBV6-5 to TRBJ1-1, with 7 bases matching TRBD1. Germline V gives CDR1 MNHEY, CDR2 SVGAGI. The CDR3 has 15 residues. V was pared by 2 bases and J by 5 bases, with 8 bases of the junction left unmatched. CDR3 loop: CASSYSDPTGTEAFF. The CDR3, as DNA: TGTGCCAGCAGTTACAGTGATCCGACAGGGACTGAAGCTTTCTTT.

The J gene is TRBJ1-1, the V gene TRBV7-9, with a possible D match to TRBD1 (5 bases). The CDR3 consists of 12 residues. Germline-derived CDR1 and CDR2 are SEHNR and FQNEAQ (reference sequence). The V and J ends lost 6 bases and 2 bases respectively, with 7 bases between them. Here the CDR3 reads CASRQANTEAFF. The CDR3 region has the DNA TGTGCCAGCAGACAGGCCAACACTGAAGCTTTCTTT.

The V and J genes are TRBV2 and TRBJ2-6; 8 bases match TRBD1. The CDR3 sequence is 18 residues long. Trimming at V came to 4 bases and at J to 1 base, leaving 9 bases not matched to a gene. CDR1 and CDR2 from the germline V gene are SNHLY and FYNNEI. Here the CDR3 DNA reads TGTGCCAGCAGTGTACCCGGGACAGGCTATTCTGGGGCCAACGTCCTGACTTTC. Its protein product is CASSVPGTGYSGANVLTF.

CDR3: CASSYSGQEGTEAFF. The CDR3 DNA is TGTGCCAGCAGTTACTCGGGGCAGGAGGGCACTGAAGCTTTCTTT. The rearrangement links TRBV6-2 or TRBV6-3 to TRBJ1-1, with D possibly matching TRBD1 (5 bases). Germline CDR1 is MNHEY and CDR2 is SVGEGT. The CDR3 consists of 15 residues. Trimming pared 0 bases from V and 4 bases from J, leaving 12 bases between.

V gene TRBV28 combines with J gene TRBJ1-1, with 7 bases fitting TRBD1. This CDR3 is 15 amino acids long. Per the germline V gene, CDR1 is MDHEN and CDR2 is SYDVKM. Trimming took 5 bases from V and 1 from J; bases not matched to a gene: 7. The CDR3 sequence: CASSQGTVKNTEAFF. DNA for the CDR3: TGTGCCAGCAGTCAAGGGACAGTCAAGAACACTGAAGCTTTCTTT. The entire variable domain, with the rest obtained from reference TRBV28 and TRBJ1-1, is as follows: DVKVTQSSRYLVKRTGEKVFLECVQDMDHENMFWYRQDPGLGLRLIYFSYDVKMKEKGDIPEGYSVSREKKERFSLILESASTNQTSMYLCASSQGTVKNTEAFFGQGTRLTVV.

The chain joins TRBV10-3 to TRBJ1-2; tentatively, D is TRBD1 (5 bases). CDR1 is ENHRY and CDR2 is SYGVKD in the germline V gene. The germline V and J ends were trimmed by 4 bases and 5 bases, with 8 bases remaining between them. This CDR3 is built from 12 residues. CDR3 bases: TGTGCCATCAGTGCAGGGCGATATGGCTACACCTTC. It encodes CAISAGRYGYTF.

This clone has just a few counts. The chain couples TRBV7-9 to TRBJ2-1; TRBD2 matches 12 bases. The junction had 6 bases not matched to a gene; V was cut back by 5 bases and J by 7 bases. Germline loops: CDR1 SEHNR, CDR2 FQNEAQ (reference sequence). The CDR3 runs to 15 residues. CDR3 sequence: CASSPTSGRYNEQFF. CDR3 nucleotides: TGTGCCAGCAGCCCTACTAGCGGGAGGTATAATGAGCAGTTCTTC. Full variable domain (missing parts from reference TRBV7-9 and TRBJ2-1): DTGVSQNPRHKITKRGQNVTFRCDPISEHNRLYWYRQTLGQGPEFLTYFQNEAQLEKSRLLSDRFSAERPKGSFSTLEIQRTEQGDSAMYLCASSPTSGRYNEQFFGPGTRLTVL.

The chain has TRBV3-1 (or the pseudogene TRBV3-2) and TRBJ2-2; no clear D. V lost 2 bases, J lost 8 bases, and 9 bases lay in between. The CDR3 length is 13 residues. Germline CDR1 reads LGHDT; CDR2 reads YNNKEL (reference sequence). The CDR3 here is CASSQHTEGELFF. The CDR3 coding sequence is TGTGCCAGCAGCCAACACACGGAGGGGGAGCTGTTTTTT.

This chain uses TRBV28 with TRBJ2-1; D gene uncertain. The CDR3 contains 12 residues. The V and J ends lost 4 bases and 8 bases respectively, with 9 bases between them. CDR1 is MDHEN, CDR2 SYDVKM, per germline. CDR3: CASSSKSHEQFF. The CDR3 DNA reads as TGTGCCAGCAGTTCCAAATCCCATGAGCAGTTCTTC.